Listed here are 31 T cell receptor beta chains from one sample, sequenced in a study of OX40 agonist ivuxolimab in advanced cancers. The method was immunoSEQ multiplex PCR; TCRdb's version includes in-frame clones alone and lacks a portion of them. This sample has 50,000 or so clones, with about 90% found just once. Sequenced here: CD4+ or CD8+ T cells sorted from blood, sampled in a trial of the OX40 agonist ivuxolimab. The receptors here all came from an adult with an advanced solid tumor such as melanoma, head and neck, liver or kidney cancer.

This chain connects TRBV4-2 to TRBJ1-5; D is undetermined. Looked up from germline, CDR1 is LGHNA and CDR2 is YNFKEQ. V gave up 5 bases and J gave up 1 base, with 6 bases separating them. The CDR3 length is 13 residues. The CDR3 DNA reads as TGTGCCAGCAGCGGGTCGAGCAATCAGCCCCAGCATTTT. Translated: CASSGSSNQPQHF.

The DNA of the CDR3 is TGTGCCAGCAGAGGGACAGGGCGGACCGGGGAGCTGTTTTTT. Translated: CASRGTGRTGELFF. This chain connects TRBV2 to TRBJ2-2; 9 bases are shared with TRBD1. The junction had 4 bases not matched to a gene; V was cut back by 6 bases and J by 5 bases. Per germline, CDR1 SNHLY and CDR2 FYNNEI. CDR3 length: 14 residues.

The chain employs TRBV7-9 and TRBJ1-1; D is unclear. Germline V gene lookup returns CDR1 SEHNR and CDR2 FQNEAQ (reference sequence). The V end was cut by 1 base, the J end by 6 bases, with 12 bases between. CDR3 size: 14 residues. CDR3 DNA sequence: TGTGCCAGCAGCTTAGACGTCAATTGGTCTGAAGCTTTCTTT. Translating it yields CASSLDVNWSEAFF.

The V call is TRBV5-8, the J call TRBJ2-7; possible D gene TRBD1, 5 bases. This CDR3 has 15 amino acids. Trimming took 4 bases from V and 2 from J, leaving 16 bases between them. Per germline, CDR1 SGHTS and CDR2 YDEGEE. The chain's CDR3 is CASSEGQPDPYEQYF. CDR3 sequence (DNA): TGTGCCAGCAGCGAAGGACAACCGGACCCCTACGAGCAGTACTTC.

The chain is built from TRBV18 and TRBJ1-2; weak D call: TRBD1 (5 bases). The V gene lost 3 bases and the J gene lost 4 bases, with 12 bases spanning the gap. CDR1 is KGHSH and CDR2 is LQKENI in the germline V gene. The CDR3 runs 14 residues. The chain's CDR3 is CASSPPDSLYGYTF. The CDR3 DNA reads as TGTGCCAGCTCACCCCCCGACAGTCTCTATGGCTACACCTTC.

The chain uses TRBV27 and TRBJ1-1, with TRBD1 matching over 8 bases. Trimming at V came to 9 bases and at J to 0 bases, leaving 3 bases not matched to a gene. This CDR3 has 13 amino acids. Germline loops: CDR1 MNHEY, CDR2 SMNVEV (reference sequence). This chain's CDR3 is CASWTGMNTEAFF. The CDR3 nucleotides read TGTGCCAGTTGGACAGGGATGAACACTGAAGCTTTCTTT.

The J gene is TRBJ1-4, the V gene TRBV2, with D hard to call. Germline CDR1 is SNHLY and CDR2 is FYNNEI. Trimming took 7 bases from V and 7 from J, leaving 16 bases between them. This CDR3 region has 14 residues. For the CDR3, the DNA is TGTGCCAGCAACCCCCCAGTAGTAACTGAAAAACTGTTTTTT. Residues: CASNPPVVTEKLFF. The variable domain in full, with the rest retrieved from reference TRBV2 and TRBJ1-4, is EPEVTQTPSHQVTQMGQEVILRCVPISNHLYFYWYRQILGQKVEFLVSFYNNEISEKSEIFDDQFSVERPDGSNFTLKIRSTKLEDSAMYFCASNPPVVTEKLFFGSGTQLSVL.

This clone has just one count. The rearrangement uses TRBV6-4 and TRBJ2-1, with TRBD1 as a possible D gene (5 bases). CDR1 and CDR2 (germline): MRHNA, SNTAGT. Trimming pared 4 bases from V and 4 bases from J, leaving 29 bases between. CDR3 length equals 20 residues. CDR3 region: CASSAPGLGDSGFQYNEQFF. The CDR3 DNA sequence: TGTGCCAGCAGTGCCCCAGGGCTAGGCGATAGTGGGTTCCAGTACAATGAGCAGTTCTTC.

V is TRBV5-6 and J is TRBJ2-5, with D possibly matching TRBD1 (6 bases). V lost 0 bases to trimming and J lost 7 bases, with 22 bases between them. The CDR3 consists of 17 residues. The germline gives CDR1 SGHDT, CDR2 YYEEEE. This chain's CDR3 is CASSLASVGAVSGTQYF. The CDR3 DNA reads TGTGCCAGCAGCTTGGCCTCGGTGGGGGCCGTTTCCGGGACCCAGTACTTC.

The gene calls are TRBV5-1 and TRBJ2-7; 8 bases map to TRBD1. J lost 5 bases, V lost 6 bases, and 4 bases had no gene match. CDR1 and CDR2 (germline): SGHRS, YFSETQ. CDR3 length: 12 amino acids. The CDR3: CASTGQGNEQYF. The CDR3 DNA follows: TGCGCCAGCACCGGACAGGGCAACGAGCAGTACTTC.

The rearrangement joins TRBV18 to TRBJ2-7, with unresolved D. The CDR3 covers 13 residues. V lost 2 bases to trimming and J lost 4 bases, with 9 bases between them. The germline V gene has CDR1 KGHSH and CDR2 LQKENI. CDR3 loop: CASSPARDYEQYF. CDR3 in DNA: TGTGCCAGCTCACCAGCTAGAGATTACGAGCAGTACTTC.

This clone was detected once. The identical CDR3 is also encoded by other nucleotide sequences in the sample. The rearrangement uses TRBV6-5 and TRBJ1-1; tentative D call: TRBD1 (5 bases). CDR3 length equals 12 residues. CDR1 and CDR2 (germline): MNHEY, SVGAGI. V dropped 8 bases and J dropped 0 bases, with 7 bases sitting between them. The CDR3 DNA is TGTGCCAGCGAGGGGATGAACACTGAAGCTTTCTTT. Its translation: CASEGMNTEAFF.

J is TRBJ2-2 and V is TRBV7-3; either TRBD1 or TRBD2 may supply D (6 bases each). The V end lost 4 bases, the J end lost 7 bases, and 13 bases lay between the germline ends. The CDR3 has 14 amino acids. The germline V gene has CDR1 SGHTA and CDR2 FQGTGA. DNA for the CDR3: TGTGCCAGCAGCTCCGGGGGCTTCTTCGGGGAGCTGTTTTTT. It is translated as CASSSGGFFGELFF.

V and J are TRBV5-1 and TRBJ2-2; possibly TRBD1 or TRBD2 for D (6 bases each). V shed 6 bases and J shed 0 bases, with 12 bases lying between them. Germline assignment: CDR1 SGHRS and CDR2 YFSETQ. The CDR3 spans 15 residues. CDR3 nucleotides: TGCGCCAGCACCGAAGGGGGGACGAACACCGGGGAGCTGTTTTTT. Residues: CASTEGGTNTGELFF.

The CDR3 is CASSQEGQGEQYF. CDR3 sequence (DNA): TGCGCCAGCAGCCAAGAGGGACAGGGGGAGCAGTACTTC. The chain uses TRBV4-3 and TRBJ2-7; 10 nucleotides line up with TRBD1. Germline-derived CDR1 and CDR2 are LGHNA and YSLEER. Trimming took 0 bases from V and 7 from J; bases not matched to a gene: 0. This CDR3 is built from 13 residues.

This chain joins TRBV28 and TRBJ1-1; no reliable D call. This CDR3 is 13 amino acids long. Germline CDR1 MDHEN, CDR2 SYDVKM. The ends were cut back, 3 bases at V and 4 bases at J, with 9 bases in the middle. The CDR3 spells CASSFFRGTEAFF. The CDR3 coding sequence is TGTGCCAGCAGTTTTTTCCGGGGCACTGAAGCTTTCTTT. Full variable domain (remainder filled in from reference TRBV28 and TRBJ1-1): DVKVTQSSRYLVKRTGEKVFLECVQDMDHENMFWYRQDPGLGLRLIYFSYDVKMKEKGDIPEGYSVSREKKERFSLILESASTNQTSMYLCASSFFRGTEAFFGQGTRLTVV.

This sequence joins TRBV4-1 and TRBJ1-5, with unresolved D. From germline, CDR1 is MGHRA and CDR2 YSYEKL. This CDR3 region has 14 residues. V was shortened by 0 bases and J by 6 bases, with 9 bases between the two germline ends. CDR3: CASSQDQGFQPQHF. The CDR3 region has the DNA TGCGCCAGCAGCCAAGATCAAGGGTTTCAGCCCCAGCATTTT.

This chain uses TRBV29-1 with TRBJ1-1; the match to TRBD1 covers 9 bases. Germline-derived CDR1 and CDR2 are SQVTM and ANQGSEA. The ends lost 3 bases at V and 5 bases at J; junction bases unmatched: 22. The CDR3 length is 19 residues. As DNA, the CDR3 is TGCAGCGTTGAGATCGCCCGACAGGGGGATAGGTTAGAAAGGACTGAAGCTTTCTTT. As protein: CSVEIARQGDRLERTEAFF. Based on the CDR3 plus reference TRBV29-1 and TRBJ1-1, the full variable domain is SAVISQKPSRDICQRGTSLTIQCQVDSQVTMMFWYRQQPGQSLTLIATANQGSEATYESGFVIDKFPISRPNLTFSTLTVSNMSPEDSSIYLCSVEIARQGDRLERTEAFFGQGTRLTVV.

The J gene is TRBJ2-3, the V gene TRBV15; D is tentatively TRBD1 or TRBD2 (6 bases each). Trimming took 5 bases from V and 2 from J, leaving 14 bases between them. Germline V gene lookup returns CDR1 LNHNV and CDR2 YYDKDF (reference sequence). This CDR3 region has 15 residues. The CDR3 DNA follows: TGTGCCACCAGCCCGCGGGACATTCCCACAGATACGCAGTATTTT. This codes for CATSPRDIPTDTQYF.

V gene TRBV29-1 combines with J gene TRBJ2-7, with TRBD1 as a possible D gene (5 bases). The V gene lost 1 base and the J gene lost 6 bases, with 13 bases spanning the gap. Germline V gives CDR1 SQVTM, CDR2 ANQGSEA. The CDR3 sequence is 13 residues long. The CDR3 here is CSVEGGQVAEQYF. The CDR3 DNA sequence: TGCAGCGTTGAAGGGGGCCAGGTAGCCGAGCAGTACTTC.

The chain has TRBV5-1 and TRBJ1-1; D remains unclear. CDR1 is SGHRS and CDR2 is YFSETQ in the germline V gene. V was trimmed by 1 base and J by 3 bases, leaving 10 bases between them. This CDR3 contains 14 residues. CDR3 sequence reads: CASSLRGLDTEAFF. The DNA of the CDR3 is TGCGCCAGCAGCTTGCGAGGGCTGGACACTGAAGCTTTCTTT.

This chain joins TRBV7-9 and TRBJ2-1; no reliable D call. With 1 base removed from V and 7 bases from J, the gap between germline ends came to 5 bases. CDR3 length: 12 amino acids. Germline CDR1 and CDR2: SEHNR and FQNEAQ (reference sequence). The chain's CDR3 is CASSLELNEQFF. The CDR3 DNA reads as TGTGCCAGCAGCTTAGAGCTGAATGAGCAGTTCTTC.

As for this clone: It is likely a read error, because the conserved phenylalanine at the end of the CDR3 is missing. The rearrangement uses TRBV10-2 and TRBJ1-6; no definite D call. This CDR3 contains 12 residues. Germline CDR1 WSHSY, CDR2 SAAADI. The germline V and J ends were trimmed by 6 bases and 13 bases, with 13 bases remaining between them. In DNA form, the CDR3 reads TGCGCCAGCAGGGATGGGCCGGGGCCCCTCCACCTT. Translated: CASRDGPGPLHL.

Here the CDR3 DNA reads TGTGCCATCAGTGAGTCGGTAGGGCCCTACAATGAGCAGTTCTTC. Translating gives CAISESVGPYNEQFF. The chain employs TRBV10-3 and TRBJ2-1; D remains ambiguous. Germline V gives CDR1 ENHRY, CDR2 SYGVKD. V was trimmed by 0 bases and J by 2 bases, leaving 8 bases between them. This CDR3 is 15 amino acids long.

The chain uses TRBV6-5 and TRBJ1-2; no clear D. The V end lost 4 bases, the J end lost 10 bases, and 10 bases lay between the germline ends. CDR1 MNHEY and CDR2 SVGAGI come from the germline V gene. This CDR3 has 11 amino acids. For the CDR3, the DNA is TGTGCCAGCAGTTCGATGATGGACTACACCTTC. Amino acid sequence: CASSSMMDYTF.

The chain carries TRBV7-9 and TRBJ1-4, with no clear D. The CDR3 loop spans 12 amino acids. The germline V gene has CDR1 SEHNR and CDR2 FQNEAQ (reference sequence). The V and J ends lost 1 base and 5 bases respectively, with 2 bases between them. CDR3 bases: TGTGCCAGCAGCTTAGAGAATGAAAAACTGTTTTTT. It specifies CASSLENEKLFF.

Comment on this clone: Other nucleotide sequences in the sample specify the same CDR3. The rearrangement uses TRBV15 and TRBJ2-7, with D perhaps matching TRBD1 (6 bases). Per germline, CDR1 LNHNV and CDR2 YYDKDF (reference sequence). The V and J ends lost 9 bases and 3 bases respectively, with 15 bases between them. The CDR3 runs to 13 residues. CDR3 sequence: CATRPGHDYEQYF. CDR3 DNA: TGTGCCACTAGACCGGGACATGACTACGAGCAGTACTTC.

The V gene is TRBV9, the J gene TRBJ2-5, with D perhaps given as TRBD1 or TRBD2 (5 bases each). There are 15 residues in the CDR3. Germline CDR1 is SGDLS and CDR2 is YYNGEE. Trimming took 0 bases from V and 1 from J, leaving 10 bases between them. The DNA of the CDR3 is TGTGCCAGCAGCGTAGACCGGGGCTCCCAAGAGACCCAGTACTTC. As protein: CASSVDRGSQETQYF.

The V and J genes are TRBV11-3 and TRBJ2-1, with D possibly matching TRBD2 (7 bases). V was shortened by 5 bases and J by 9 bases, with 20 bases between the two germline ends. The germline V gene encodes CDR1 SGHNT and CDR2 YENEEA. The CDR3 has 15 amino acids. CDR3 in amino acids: CASSPARGGRGEQFF. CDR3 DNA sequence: TGTGCCAGCAGCCCCGCGAGGGGGGGCCGGGGTGAGCAGTTCTTC. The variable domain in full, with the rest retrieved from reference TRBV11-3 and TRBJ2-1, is EAGVVQSPRYKIIEKKQPVAFWCNPISGHNTLYWYLQNLGQGPELLIRYENEEAVDDSQLPKDRFSAERLKGVDSTLKIQPAELGDSAVYLCASSPARGGRGEQFFGPGTRLTVL.

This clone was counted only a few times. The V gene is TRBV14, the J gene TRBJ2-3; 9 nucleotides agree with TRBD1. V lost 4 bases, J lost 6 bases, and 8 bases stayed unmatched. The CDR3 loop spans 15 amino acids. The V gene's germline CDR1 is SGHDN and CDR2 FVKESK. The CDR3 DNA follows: TGTGCCAGCAGCCCTTACAGGGGGCTTCTGGATACGCAGTATTTT. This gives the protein CASSPYRGLLDTQYF. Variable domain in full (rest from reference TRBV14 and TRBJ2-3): EAGVTQFPSHSVIEKGQTVTLRCDPISGHDNLYWYRRVMGKEIKFLLHFVKESKQDESGMPNNRFLAERTGGTYSTLKVQPAELEDSGVYFCASSPYRGLLDTQYFGPGTRLTVL.

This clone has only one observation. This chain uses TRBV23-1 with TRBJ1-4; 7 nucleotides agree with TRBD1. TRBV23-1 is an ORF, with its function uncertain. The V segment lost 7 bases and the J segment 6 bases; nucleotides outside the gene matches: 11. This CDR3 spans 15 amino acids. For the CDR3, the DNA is TGCGCCAGCAATCCTGAGGGACAGAGCTATGAAAAACTGTTTTTT. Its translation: CASNPEGQSYEKLFF.